This T cell receptor beta chain is drawn from a study of lung T cells in sarcoidosis with Löfgren's syndrome (dated by TCRdb to 2015 to 2018). About the study as a whole: Sarcoidosis was characterized as a granulomatous, predominantly pulmonary disease marked by accumulation of CD4+ T cells in bronchoalveolar lavage fluid. The repertoire analyses were focused on Lofgren's syndrome patients.

As encoded in the germline V gene, CDR1 is MNHNS while CDR2 is SASEGT. There are 14 amino acids in the CDR3, from cysteine to phenylalanine inclusive. The read is trimmed to its CDR3 DNA, 42 bases read in frame from base 1. V loses 10 bases, J loses 5 bases, and the germline ends lie 18 bases apart. TCRdb names Illumina MiSeq as the instrument used. Through fastp at Q25 and MiXCR, TCRdb rebuilt clones from the public reads, retaining in-frame beta chains. Rows with one shared CDR3 protein collapse into an entry with the most common genes and DNA. A total of 60,000 or so distinct CDR3 sequences appear in this sample, less than 25% of them only once. Around 2.3% of the sample is taken by the ten largest. This clonotype was detected ten times or more. Its antigen remains undetermined. No per-base quality is available; no much larger clone lies one base away. General conclusions and limits of the study: CDR3 motifs in TRAV12-1 and TRBV2 were reported to be shared across several Lofgren's syndrome patients, which suggests public CD4+ TCR repertoires. The study only suggested recognition of a sarcoidosis-associated antigen, and the antigen remained putative and unidentified. Analysis of alphabeta pairing showed that TRAV12-1 paired preferentially with TRBV2, and the TCRs formed by this pairing showed CDR3 homology. Compared with control subjects, Lofgren's syndrome patients reportedly showed the greatest expansion in the V gene segments TRAV12-1 and TRBV2.

The V and J segments used are TRBV6-1 and TRBJ1-5; a weak D assignment points to TRBD1 (6 bases agree). Sample: CD4+ T cells from PBMCs. The TCR was taken from a human donor with sarcoidosis (Löfgren's syndrome or another form), or a control subject (not recorded which). The CDR3 loop reads CANKVGGSYQPQHF. In nucleotides, the sequence is TGTGCCAACAAAGTAGGGGGGAGTTATCAGCCCCAGCATTTT.